This T cell receptor beta chain was recorded in a study of T cell clonotyping in hematopoietic cell transplantation. Study observations and caveats: Pathologically expanded recipient clonotypes increased progressively from day 30 to day 180 as diversity fell.

Produced via immunoSEQ multiplex PCR; TCRdb's table is partial and in-frame only. The sample has about 3,100 clones, around 60% seen once; the top ten hold about 22%. The germline V gene encodes CDR1 SGHDN and CDR2 FVKESK. The germline V and J ends were trimmed by 3 bases and 2 bases, with 12 bases remaining between them. The CDR3 totals 15 residues. About this clone: Antigen specificity is unknown.

The receptor's source is a female patient in her 30s who had an allogeneic stem cell transplant, so T cells may come from the graft donor. Some clones in this sample may be carry-over from other donors' samples. Source: peripheral blood mononuclear cells, taken 30 days after allogeneic stem cell transplant. The J gene is TRBJ2-3, the V gene TRBV14; no clear D gene. CDR3 protein: CASSQGQVFTDTQYF. The CDR3 nucleotides read TGTGCCAGCAGCCAGGGTCAGGTTTTCACAGATACGCAGTATTTT.